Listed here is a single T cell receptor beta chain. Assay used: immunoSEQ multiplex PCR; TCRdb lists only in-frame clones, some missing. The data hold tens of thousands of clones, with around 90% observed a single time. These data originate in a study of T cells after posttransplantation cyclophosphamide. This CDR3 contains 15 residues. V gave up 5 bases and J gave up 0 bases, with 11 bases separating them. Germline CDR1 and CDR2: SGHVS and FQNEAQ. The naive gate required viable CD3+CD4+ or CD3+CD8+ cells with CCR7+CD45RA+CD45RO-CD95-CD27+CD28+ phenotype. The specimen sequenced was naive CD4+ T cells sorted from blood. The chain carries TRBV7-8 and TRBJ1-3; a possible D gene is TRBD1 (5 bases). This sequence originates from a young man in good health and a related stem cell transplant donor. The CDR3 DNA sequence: TGTGCCAGCAGCCGACAGTTGAGCTCTGGAAACACCATATATTTT. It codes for CASSRQLSSGNTIYF.